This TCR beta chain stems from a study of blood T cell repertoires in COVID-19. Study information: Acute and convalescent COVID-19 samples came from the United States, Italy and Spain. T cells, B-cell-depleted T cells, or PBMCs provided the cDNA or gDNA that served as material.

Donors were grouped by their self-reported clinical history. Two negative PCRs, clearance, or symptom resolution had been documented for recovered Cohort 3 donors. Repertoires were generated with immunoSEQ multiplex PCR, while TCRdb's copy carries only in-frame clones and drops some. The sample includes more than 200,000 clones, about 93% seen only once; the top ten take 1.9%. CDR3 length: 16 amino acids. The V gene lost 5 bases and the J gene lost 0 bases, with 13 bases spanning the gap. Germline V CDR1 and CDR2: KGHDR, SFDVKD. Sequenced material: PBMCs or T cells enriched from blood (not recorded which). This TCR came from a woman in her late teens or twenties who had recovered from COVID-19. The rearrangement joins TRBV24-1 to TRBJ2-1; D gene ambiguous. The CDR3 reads CATSALGGSSYNEQFF. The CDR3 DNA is TGTGCCACCAGTGCCCTAGGCGGATCCTCCTACAATGAGCAGTTCTTC.